This entry concerns a single TCR beta chain. The data stem from a study of blood T cell repertoires in COVID-19. Study in general: There were acute and convalescent COVID-19 samples, and they came from the United States, Italy and Spain.

Individuals drawn from approximately 22 US areas were about 18 to 89 years old. Participants' own reports of clinical history determined their cohort assignment. Cohort 3 donors counted as recovered after two negative PCRs, clearance, or resolved symptoms. Here immunoSEQ multiplex PCR was the method, and the copy in TCRdb shows in-frame clones only, minus some. Of 300,000 to 400,000 clones listed, about nine tenths are singletons. Germline CDR1 and CDR2: LNHNV and YYDKDF (reference sequence). There are 14 residues in the CDR3. V was clipped by 6 bases and J by 3 bases, with 15 bases between them. The origin of this receptor is a man in his 60s who had recovered from COVID-19. The chain couples TRBV15 to TRBJ2-7; maybe TRBD1 (5 bases). The sequenced material came from PBMCs or T cells enriched from blood (not recorded which). The CDR3 loop is CATRIWQGSYEQYF. In DNA, the CDR3 is TGTGCCACCAGAATTTGGCAGGGTAGCTACGAGCAGTACTTC. Looking up the rest from reference TRBV15 and TRBJ2-7 gives the full variable domain: DAMVIQNPRYQVTQFGKPVTLSCSQTLNHNVMYWYQQKSSQAPKLLFHYYDKDFNNEADTPDNFQSRRPNTSFCFLDIRSPGLGDTAMYLCATRIWQGSYEQYFGPGTRLTVT.